This T cell receptor (beta chain) came from a study of blood T cell repertoires in COVID-19. For the study at large: Donors in the United States, Italy and Spain gave samples during acute or convalescent COVID-19. T cells, B-cell-depleted T cells, or PBMCs supplied cDNA or gDNA.

CDR3 length: 14 amino acids. Germline V CDR1 and CDR2: MNHEY, SVGAGI. V was trimmed by 7 bases and J by 2 bases, leaving 14 bases between them. The authors' processing: How many nucleated cells were present was estimated from reference gene primer amplification. TCRdb's copy holds only in-frame clones and misses some; the assay was immunoSEQ multiplex PCR. For V, J and clone size, that table is used; D and trimming come from the DNA. The sample has about 270,000 clones; roughly nine tenths are singletons. This chain joins TRBV6-5 and TRBJ2-5; a possible D gene is TRBD1 (8 bases). The TCR sequence derives from a man in his forties or fifties with acute or convalescent COVID-19. The sequenced material came from peripheral blood. The CDR3 DNA follows: TGTGCCAGCACTCCACAGGGGGGGCAAGAGACCCAGTACTTC. Protein: CASTPQGGQETQYF.